The 8 T cell receptor beta chains below all came from one sample that was sequenced in a study of monozygotic twins with inflammatory bowel disease. After re-calling the 5' RACE reads, TCRdb lists one entry per CDR3 protein, DNA absent. This repertoire includes around 190,000 distinct CDR3 sequences. Sequenced input: blood. These receptors all come from a human donor with ulcerative colitis or Crohn's disease, or a healthy co-twin of an affected twin (not recorded which).

V gene TRBV7-8 combines with J gene TRBJ2-3; the D call from TCRdb, TRBD1, cannot be confirmed without DNA. The V gene's germline CDR1 is SGHVS and CDR2 FQNEAQ. The CDR3 extends over 15 amino acids. The CDR3 loop is CASSANPGSTDTQYF.

This chain links TRBV7-6 with TRBJ1-3; TCRdb's assignment of TRBD1 cannot be checked, as there is no DNA. The CDR3 totals 16 residues. The V gene's germline CDR1 is SGHVS and CDR2 FNYEAQ. CDR3 loop: CASSLNRGGAGNTIYF.

The chain couples TRBV4-1 to TRBJ1-2; TCRdb's D call, TRBD1, is unchecked because there is no DNA. The germline gives CDR1 MGHRA, CDR2 YSYEKL. This CDR3 has 14 amino acids. CDR3 region: CASSQGGAGYGYTF.

The CDR3 region is CATTGGQGSNTDTQYF. This sequence joins TRBV24-1 and TRBJ2-3; TCRdb indicates TRBD1, and absent DNA this call remains unverified. The CDR3 is made up of 16 amino acids. The germline V gene has CDR1 KGHDR and CDR2 SFDVKD.

This chain joins TRBV2 and TRBJ1-1; TCRdb gives TRBD1 as the D gene, but with no DNA this cannot be confirmed. The CDR3 runs to 13 residues. CDR1 SNHLY and CDR2 FYNNEI come from the germline V gene. Here the CDR3 reads CAGSGEMNTEAFF.

The rearrangement joins TRBV7-8 to TRBJ1-6; absent DNA, TCRdb's TRBD1 call cannot be checked. This CDR3 comprises 13 residues. Looked up from germline, CDR1 is SGHVS and CDR2 is FQNEAQ. The CDR3 sequence is CASSSTGGSPLHF.

V and J are TRBV7-9 and TRBJ2-1; TCRdb reports TRBD2, a call that lacks DNA to check it against. Germline assignment: CDR1 SEHNR and CDR2 FQNEAQ (reference sequence). The CDR3 has 12 amino acids. The CDR3 sequence is CASSFEAGEQFF.

The gene calls are TRBV23-1 and TRBJ1-4; as DNA is missing, the TRBD1 call by TCRdb cannot be tested. TRBV23-1 is classed as an ORF, of uncertain function. The CDR3 contains 17 residues. CDR3 region: CASSRSRDGVKNEKLFF.